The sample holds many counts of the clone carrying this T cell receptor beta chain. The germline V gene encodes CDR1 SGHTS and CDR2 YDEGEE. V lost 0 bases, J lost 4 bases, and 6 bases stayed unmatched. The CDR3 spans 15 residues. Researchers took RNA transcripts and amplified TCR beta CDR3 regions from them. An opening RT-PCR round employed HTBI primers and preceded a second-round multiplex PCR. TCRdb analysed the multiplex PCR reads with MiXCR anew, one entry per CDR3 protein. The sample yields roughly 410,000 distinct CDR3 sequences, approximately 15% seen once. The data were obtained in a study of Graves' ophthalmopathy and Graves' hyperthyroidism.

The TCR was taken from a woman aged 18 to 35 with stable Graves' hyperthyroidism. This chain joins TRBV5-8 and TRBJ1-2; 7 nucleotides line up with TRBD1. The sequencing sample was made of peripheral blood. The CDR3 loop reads CASSLGTGKPYGYTF. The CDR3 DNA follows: TGTGCCAGCAGCTTGGGGACAGGAAAACCCTATGGCTACACCTTC.